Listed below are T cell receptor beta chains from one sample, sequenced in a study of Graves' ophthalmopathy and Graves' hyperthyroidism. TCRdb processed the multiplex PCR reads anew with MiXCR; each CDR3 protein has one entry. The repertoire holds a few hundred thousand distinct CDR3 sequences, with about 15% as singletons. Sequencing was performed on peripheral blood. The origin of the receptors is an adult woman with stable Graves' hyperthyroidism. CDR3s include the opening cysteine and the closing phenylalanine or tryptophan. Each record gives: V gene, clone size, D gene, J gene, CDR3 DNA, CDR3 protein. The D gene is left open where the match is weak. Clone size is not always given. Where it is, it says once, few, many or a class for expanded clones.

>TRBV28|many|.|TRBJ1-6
TGTGCCAGCAGTTCCGGGAATTCACCCCTCCACTTT
CASSSGNSPLHF
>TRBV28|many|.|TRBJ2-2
TGTGCCACCCGCCGGGGTAACACCGGGGAGCTGTTTTTT
CATRRGNTGELFF
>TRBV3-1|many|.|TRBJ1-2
TGTGCCAGCAGCCAAGAGCCTGGACGAAACTATGGCTACACCTTC
CASSQEPGRNYGYTF
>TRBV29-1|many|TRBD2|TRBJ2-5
TGCAGCGTCCTAGCGGGGGAGACCCAGTACTTC
CSVLAGETQYF
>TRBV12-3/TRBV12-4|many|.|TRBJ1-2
TGTGCCAGCAGTTTAGGGGGGCGGGAGTTTGGCTACACCTTC
CASSLGGREFGYTF
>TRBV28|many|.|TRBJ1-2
TGTGCCAGCAGTTTGATTCGGCTGGGCCGGGATGGCTACACCTTC
CASSLIRLGRDGYTF
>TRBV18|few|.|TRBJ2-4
TGTGCCAGCTCGGAGGGAGCCAAAAACATTCAGTACTTC
CASSEGAKNIQYF
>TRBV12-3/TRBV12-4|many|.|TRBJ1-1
TGTGCCAGCAGTCCCCGCGGGGGCGGGAACACTGAAGCTTTCTTT
CASSPRGGGNTEAFF
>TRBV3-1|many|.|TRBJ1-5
TGTGCCAGCAGCCAATCCGGACTTGGGCCCCAGCATTTT
CASSQSGLGPQHF
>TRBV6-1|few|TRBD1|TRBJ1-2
TGTGCCAGCAAGGGGGCAGGGGGCCATTATGGCTACACCTTC
CASKGAGGHYGYTF
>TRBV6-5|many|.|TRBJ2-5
TGTGCCAGCAGTTACTCGGCCAGGGCCAGGGAGACCCAGTACTTC
CASSYSARARETQYF
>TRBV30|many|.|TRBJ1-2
TGTGCCTGGGATCTTAACTATGGCTACACCTTC
CAWDLNYGYTF
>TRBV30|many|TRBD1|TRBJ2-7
TGTGCCTGGAGATCAAGAACCGGGACAGGCTACGAGCAGTACTTC
CAWRSRTGTGYEQYF
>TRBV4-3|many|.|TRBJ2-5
TGCGCCAGCAGCCAAGGGTATCAGGAGACCCAGTACTTC
CASSQGYQETQYF
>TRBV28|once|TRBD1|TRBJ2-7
TGTGCCAGCAACTTGGGGAACAGGGGTTACGAGCAGTACTTC
CASNLGNRGYEQYF
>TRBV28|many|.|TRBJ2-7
TGTGCCAGCAGTTTGGGTCTACACATCGAGCAGTACTTC
CASSLGLHIEQYF
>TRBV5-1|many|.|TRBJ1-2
TGCGCCAGCAGCTTGGTCTTAGGTGGGGCTCAGGGCTACACCTTC
CASSLVLGGAQGYTF
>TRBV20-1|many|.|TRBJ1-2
TGCAGTGCTAGGGCAATTGTCCGGGACGGAGTCTATGGCTACACCTTC
CSARAIVRDGVYGYTF
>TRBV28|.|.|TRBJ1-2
TGTGCCAGCAGTCACCCGGGGGCATATGGCTACACCTTC
CASSHPGAYGYTF
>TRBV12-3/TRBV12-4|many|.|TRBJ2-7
TGTGCCAGCAGTAAGGTCCAGGGTGGTTACGAGCAGTACTTC
CASSKVQGGYEQYF
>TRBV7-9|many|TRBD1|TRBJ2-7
TGTGCCAGCAGCCCCCGGACAGGGACCTACGAGCAGTACTTC
CASSPRTGTYEQYF
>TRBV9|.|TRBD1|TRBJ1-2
TGTGCCAGCAGCGCCGGGACAGGGAGCGGTGACACCTTC
CASSAGTGSGDTF
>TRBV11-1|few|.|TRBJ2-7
TGTGCCAGCAGCTCACCATTTGGCGAGAGCTCCTACGAGCAGTACTTC
CASSSPFGESSYEQYF
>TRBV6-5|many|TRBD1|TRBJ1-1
TGTGCCAGCAGTTCGATCGGGACAGTTTCCACTGAAGCTTTCTTT
CASSSIGTVSTEAFF
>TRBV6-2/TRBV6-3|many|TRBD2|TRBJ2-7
TGTGCCAGCAGCTCCACCTCTAGCGGGAGGACCTACGAGCAGTACTTC
CASSSTSSGRTYEQYF
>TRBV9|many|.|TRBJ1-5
TGTGCCAGCAGCGACTCGGGGGAATACAATCAGCCCCAGCATTTT
CASSDSGEYNQPQHF